The rows below give T cell receptor beta chains drawn from one sample of a study of T cells in Graves' hyperthyroidism and ophthalmopathy. TCRdb called the multiplex PCR reads again in MiXCR, with one record for every CDR3 protein. Among roughly 300,000 distinct CDR3 sequences listed, less than 30% were seen once. Sequencing used blood. These receptors originate from a man aged 35 to 55 with Graves' hyperthyroidism that later progressed to Graves' ophthalmopathy. CDR3s include the opening cysteine and the closing phenylalanine or tryptophan. Fields, in order: CDR3 length, V gene, clone size, J gene, CDR3 protein. Clone size is given for some rows only: seen once, a few or many times, or a class if the clone is expanded.

length: 11; V: TRBV2; size: many; J: TRBJ1-1; CDR3: CASSQGNTAFF
length: 13; V: TRBV20-1; size: many; J: TRBJ2-7; CDR3: CSAPAGGWNEQYF
length: 15; V: TRBV20-1; size: .; J: TRBJ1-2; CDR3: CSAITEDRASYGYTF
length: 15; V: TRBV7-9; size: many; J: TRBJ2-2; CDR3: CASSLSAGGPGELFF
length: 14; V: TRBV12-3/TRBV12-4; size: few; J: TRBJ1-2; CDR3: CASSLSGGAKGYTF
length: 13; V: TRBV5-1; size: many; J: TRBJ2-5; CDR3: CASSVTWLETQYF
length: 14; V: TRBV6-2/TRBV6-3; size: .; J: TRBJ1-5; CDR3: CASSYPGGNQPQHF
length: 14; V: TRBV19; size: many; J: TRBJ1-1; CDR3: CASISHSYNTEAFF
length: 12; V: TRBV28; size: many; J: TRBJ2-2; CDR3: CASSLGRGELFF
length: 15; V: TRBV24-1; size: .; J: TRBJ1-1; CDR3: CATRSGTGGVTEAFF
length: 15; V: TRBV19; size: many; J: TRBJ1-5; CDR3: CASTWTSKAHQPQHF
length: 17; V: TRBV6-4; size: many; J: TRBJ2-2; CDR3: CASRARTGTGFAGELFF
length: 15; V: TRBV6-5; size: many; J: TRBJ2-7; CDR3: CASSRDGTSGSGQYF
length: 13; V: TRBV29-1; size: .; J: TRBJ1-2; CDR3: CSVEAPANYGYTF
length: 14; V: TRBV12-3/TRBV12-4; size: .; J: TRBJ1-1; CDR3: CASNGVEALAEAFF
length: 18; V: TRBV5-1; size: many; J: TRBJ2-4; CDR3: CASSLMLSGGQKKNIQYF
length: 13; V: TRBV19; size: many; J: TRBJ2-7; CDR3: CASAPSVSYEQYF
length: 16; V: TRBV29-1; size: few; J: TRBJ2-5; CDR3: CSVGLLAGGPQETQYF
length: 12; V: TRBV7-9; size: many; J: TRBJ2-5; CDR3: CASSVNQETQYF
length: 14; V: TRBV29-1; size: many; J: TRBJ1-5; CDR3: CSVGVGGGNQPQHF
length: 12; V: TRBV12-3/TRBV12-4; size: many; J: TRBJ2-5; CDR3: CATSGIGETQYF
length: 13; V: TRBV6-5; size: many; J: TRBJ1-3; CDR3: CATSTGIGNTIYF
length: 16; V: TRBV5-1; size: many; J: TRBJ2-7; CDR3: CASSPGEGLNLGEQYF
length: 13; V: TRBV7-9; size: many; J: TRBJ2-2; CDR3: CASIKTSPGELFF
length: 14; V: TRBV25-1; size: many; J: TRBJ2-7; CDR3: CASSKGSFSYEQYF
length: 13; V: TRBV10-3; size: .; J: TRBJ1-1; CDR3: CAISESQDTEAFF
length: 13; V: TRBV5-1; size: many; J: TRBJ1-1; CDR3: CASSLGQTGEAFF
length: 15; V: TRBV27; size: many; J: TRBJ1-1; CDR3: CASSPRQGWATEAFF
length: 16; V: TRBV4-3; size: once; J: TRBJ1-5; CDR3: CASSQGATGRDQPQHF
length: 14; V: TRBV12-3/TRBV12-4; size: many; J: TRBJ2-7; CDR3: CASSFQDSTYEQYF
length: 15; V: TRBV5-1; size: .; J: TRBJ2-7; CDR3: CASSLEGQGAGEQYF
length: 13; V: TRBV5-1; size: many; J: TRBJ1-1; CDR3: CASGDSMGTEAFF
length: 16; V: TRBV11-2; size: many; J: TRBJ2-2; CDR3: CASSPLAGPWGGELFF
length: 14; V: TRBV2; size: many; J: TRBJ1-2; CDR3: CASIPSRRNYGYTF
length: 12; V: TRBV28; size: many; J: TRBJ1-2; CDR3: CASSPTSRGYTF
length: 14; V: TRBV20-1; size: many; J: TRBJ2-5; CDR3: CSAGTSGRLGTQYF
length: 12; V: TRBV20-1; size: many; J: TRBJ1-1; CDR3: CSVMVGNTEAFF
length: 15; V: TRBV6-2/TRBV6-3; size: many; J: TRBJ2-7; CDR3: CATRTSGRLSYEQYF
length: 18; V: TRBV15; size: many; J: TRBJ2-2; CDR3: CATSRGGTSGRATGELFF
length: 15; V: TRBV6-2/TRBV6-3; size: .; J: TRBJ2-7; CDR3: CASSYDGIWRDEQYF
length: 15; V: TRBV3-1; size: many; J: TRBJ2-7; CDR3: CASSQDRADLDEQYF
length: 14; V: TRBV2; size: many; J: TRBJ2-7; CDR3: CASSEARRPYEQYF
length: 13; V: TRBV10-3; size: many; J: TRBJ2-7; CDR3: CAIMRGENYEQYF